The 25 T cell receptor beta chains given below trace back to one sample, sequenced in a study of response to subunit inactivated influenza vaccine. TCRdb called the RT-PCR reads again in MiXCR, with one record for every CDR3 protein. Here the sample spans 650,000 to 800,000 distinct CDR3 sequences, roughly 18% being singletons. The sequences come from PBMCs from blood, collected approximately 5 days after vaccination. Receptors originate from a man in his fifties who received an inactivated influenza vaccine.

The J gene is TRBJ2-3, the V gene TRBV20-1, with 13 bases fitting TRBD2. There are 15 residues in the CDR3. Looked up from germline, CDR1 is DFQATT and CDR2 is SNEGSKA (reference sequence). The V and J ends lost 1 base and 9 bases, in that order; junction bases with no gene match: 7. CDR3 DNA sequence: TGCAGTGCTAGAGGACTAGCGGGGGGAGGGTGGACGCAGTATTTT. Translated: CSARGLAGGGWTQYF.

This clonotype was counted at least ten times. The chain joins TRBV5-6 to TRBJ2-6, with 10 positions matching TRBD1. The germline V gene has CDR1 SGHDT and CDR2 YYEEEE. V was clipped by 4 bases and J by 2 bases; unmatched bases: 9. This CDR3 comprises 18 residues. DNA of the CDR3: TGTGCCAGCAGCCAGCCGGGACAGGGGATTCCTGGGGCCAACGTCCTGACTTTC. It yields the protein CASSQPGQGIPGANVLTF.

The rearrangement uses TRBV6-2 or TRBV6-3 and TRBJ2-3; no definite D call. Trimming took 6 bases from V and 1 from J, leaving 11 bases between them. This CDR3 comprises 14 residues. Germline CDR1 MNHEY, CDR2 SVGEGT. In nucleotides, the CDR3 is TGTGCCAGCAGCCGGCCAGCGCGCACAGATACGCAGTATTTT. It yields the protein CASSRPARTDTQYF.

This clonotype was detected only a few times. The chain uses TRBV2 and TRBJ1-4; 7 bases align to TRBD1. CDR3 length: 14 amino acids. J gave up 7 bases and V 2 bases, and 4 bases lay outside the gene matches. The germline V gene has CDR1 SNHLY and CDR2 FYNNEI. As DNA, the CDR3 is TGTGCCAGCAGTGAAAGGGGGCGCGGTGAAAAACTGTTTTTT. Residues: CASSERGRGEKLFF.

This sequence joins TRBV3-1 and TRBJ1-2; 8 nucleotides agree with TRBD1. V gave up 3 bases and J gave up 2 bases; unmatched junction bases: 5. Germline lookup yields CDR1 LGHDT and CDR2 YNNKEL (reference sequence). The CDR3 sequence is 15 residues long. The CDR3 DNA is TGTGCCAGCAGCCAGACCGGGACAGGAAACTATGGCTACACCTTC. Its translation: CASSQTGTGNYGYTF.

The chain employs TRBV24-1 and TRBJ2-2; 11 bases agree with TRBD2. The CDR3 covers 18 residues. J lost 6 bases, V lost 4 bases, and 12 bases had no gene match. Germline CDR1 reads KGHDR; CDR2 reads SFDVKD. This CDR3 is CATSDPNSGRANPGELFF. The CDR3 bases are TGTGCCACCAGTGACCCGAATAGCGGGAGGGCGAATCCCGGGGAGCTGTTTTTT.

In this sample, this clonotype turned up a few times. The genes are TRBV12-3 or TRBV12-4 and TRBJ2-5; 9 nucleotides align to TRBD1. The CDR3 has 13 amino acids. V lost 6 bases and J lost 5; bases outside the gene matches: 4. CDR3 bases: TGTGCCAGCAGCTGGACAGGGGTTGAGACCCAGTACTTC. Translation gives CASSWTGVETQYF.

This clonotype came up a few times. The CDR3 DNA reads TGCGCCAGCAGCTTGGGCACAATACAAGAGACCCAGTACTTC. Translated: CASSLGTIQETQYF. The rearrangement uses TRBV5-1 and TRBJ2-5; no firm D call. V was shortened by 0 bases and J by 2 bases, with 8 bases between the two germline ends. The CDR3 sequence is 14 residues long. Germline V CDR1 and CDR2: SGHRS, YFSETQ.

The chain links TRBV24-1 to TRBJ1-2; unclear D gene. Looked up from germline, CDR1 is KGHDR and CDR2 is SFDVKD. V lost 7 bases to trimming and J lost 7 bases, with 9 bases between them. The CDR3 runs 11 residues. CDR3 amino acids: CATRSLSGYTF. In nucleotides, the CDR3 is TGTGCCACCAGATCCCTGAGTGGCTACACCTTC.

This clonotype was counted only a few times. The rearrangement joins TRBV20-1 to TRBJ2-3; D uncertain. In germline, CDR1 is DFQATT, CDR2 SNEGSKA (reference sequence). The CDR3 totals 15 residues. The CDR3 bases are TGCAGAAGTAGAAAGGGCGGATCTAGCACAGATACGCAGTATTTT. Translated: CRSRKGGSSTDTQYF.

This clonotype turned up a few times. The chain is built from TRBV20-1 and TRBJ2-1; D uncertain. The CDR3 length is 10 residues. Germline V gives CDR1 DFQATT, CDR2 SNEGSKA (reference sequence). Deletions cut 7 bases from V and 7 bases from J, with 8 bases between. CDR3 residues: CSGWENEQFF. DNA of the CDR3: TGCAGTGGATGGGAAAATGAGCAGTTCTTC.

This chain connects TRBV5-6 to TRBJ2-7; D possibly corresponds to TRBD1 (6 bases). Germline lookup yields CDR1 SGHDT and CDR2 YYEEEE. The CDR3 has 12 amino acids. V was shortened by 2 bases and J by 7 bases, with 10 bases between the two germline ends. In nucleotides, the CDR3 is TGTGCCAGCAGCTTCTGGGGGCGGGAGCAGTACTTC. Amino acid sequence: CASSFWGREQYF.

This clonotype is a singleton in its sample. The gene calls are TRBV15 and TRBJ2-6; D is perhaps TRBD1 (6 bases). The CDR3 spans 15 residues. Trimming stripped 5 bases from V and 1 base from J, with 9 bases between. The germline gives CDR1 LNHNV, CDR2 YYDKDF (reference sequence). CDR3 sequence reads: CATSAQGSGANVLTF. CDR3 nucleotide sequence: TGTGCCACCAGCGCACAGGGATCTGGGGCCAACGTCCTGACTTTC.

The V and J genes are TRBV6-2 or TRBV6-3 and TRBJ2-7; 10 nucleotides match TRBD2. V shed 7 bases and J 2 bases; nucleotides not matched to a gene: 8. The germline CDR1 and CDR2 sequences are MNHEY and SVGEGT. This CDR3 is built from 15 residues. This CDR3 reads CASNSGLANTYEQYF. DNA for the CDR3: TGTGCCAGCAACTCGGGACTAGCGAACACCTACGAGCAGTACTTC.

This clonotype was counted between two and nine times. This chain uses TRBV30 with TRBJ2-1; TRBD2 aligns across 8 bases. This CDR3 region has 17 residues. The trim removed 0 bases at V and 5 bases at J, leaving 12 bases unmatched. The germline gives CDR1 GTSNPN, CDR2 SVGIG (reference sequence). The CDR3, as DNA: TGTGCCTGGAGTGTACTGTCTATGAGACTAGCGCACAATGAGCAGTTCTTC. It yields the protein CAWSVLSMRLAHNEQFF. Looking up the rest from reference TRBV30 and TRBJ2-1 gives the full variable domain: SQTIHQWPATLVQPVGSPLSLECTVEGTSNPNLYWYRQAAGRGLQLLFYSVGIGQISSEVPQNLSASRPQDRQFILSSKKLLLSDSGFYLCAWSVLSMRLAHNEQFFGPGTRLTVL.

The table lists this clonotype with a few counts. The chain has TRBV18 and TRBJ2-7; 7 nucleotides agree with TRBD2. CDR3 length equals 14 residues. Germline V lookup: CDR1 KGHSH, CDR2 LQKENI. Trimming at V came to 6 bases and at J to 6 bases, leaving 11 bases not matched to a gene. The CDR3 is CASSRTREGTEQYF. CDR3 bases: TGTGCCAGCTCTCGAACCAGGGAGGGTACCGAGCAGTACTTC.

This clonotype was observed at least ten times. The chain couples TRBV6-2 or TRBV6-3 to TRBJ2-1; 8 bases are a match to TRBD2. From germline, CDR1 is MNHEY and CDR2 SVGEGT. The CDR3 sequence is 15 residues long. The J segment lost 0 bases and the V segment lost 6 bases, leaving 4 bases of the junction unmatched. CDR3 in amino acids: CASRKRGSSYNEQFF. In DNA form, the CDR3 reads TGTGCCAGCAGAAAGCGGGGGAGCTCCTACAATGAGCAGTTCTTC.

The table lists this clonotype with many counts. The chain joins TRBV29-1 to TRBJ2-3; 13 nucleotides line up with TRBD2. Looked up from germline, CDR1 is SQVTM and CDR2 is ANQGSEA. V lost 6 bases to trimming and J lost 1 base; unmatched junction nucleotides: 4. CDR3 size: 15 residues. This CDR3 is CSVNGLAGGTDTQYF. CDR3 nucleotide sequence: TGCAGCGTGAACGGACTAGCGGGAGGCACAGATACGCAGTATTTT.

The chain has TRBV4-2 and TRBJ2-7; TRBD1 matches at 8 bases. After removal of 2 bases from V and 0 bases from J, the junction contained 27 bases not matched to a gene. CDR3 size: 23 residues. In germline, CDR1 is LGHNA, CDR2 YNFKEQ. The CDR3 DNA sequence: TGTGCCAGCAGCCAATTACCCTGGGCAGGGGGCTTCCCCTCCCGATCGAGCTCCTACGAGCAGTACTTC. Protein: CASSQLPWAGGFPSRSSSYEQYF.

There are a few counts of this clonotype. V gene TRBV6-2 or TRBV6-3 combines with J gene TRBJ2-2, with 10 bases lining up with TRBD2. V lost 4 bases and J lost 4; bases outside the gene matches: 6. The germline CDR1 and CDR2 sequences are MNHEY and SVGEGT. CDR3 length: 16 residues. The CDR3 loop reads CASSSRLAGSTGELFF. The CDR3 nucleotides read TGTGCCAGCAGTTCCAGACTAGCGGGCAGCACCGGGGAGCTGTTTTTT.

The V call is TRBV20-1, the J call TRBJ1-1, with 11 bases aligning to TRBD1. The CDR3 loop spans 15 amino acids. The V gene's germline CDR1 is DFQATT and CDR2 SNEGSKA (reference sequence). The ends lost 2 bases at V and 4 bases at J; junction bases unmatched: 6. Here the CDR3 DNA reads TGCAGTGCTAGAAGTCCCGGGACAGGGGGCACTGAAGCTTTCTTT. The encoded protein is CSARSPGTGGTEAFF.

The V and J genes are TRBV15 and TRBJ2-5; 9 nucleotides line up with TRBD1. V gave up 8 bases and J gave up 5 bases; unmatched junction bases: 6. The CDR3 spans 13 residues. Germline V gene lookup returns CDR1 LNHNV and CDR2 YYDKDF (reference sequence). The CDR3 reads CATAGQGWETQYF. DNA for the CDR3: TGTGCCACCGCGGGACAGGGATGGGAGACCCAGTACTTC. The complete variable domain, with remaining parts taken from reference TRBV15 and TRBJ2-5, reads DAMVIQNPRYQVTQFGKPVTLSCSQTLNHNVMYWYQQKSSQAPKLLFHYYDKDFNNEADTPDNFQSRRPNTSFCFLDIRSPGLGDTAMYLCATAGQGWETQYFGPGTRLLVL.

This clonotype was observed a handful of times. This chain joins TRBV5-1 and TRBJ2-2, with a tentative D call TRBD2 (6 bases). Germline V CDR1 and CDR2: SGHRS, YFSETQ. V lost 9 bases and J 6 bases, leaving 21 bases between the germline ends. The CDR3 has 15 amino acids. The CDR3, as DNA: TGCGCCACCCGCTTGGAGGGTCACAGTTCCGGGGAGCTGTTTTTT. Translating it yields CATRLEGHSSGELFF.

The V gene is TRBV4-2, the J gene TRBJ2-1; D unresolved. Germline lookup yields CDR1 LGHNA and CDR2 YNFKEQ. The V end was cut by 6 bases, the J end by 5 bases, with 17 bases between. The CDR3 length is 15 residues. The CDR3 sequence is CASSQRTNKNNEQFF. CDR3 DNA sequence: TGTGCCAGCAGTCAACGGACCAATAAAAACAATGAGCAGTTCTTC.

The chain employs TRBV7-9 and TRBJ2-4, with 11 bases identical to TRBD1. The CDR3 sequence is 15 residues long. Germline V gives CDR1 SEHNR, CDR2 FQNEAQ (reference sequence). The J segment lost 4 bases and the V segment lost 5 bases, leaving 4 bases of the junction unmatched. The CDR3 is CASSPDRGPKNIQYF. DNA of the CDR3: TGTGCCAGCAGCCCGGACAGGGGGCCTAAAAACATTCAGTACTTC.